The clone carrying this T cell receptor beta chain was found a few times. The target antigen is unknown. The CDR3 has 12 residues. Trimming removed 6 bases from V and 9 bases from J, with 14 bases in between. The sample comes from a study of T cell repertoires in cytomegalovirus infection. Study overall: HLA-B-restricted CMV epitopes that are well studied were used alongside recently identified HLA-C-restricted ones. Evidence of both CMV infection and a matching HLA type came from public TCR beta signatures. Findings and caveats of the study: The study found HLA-C-restricted CMV-specific TCR beta clonotypes dominating the ex vivo response.

TCRdb re-called the reads through MiXCR, storing one row per CDR3 protein. This sample has 900,000 to 950,000 distinct CDR3 sequences, with approximately 32% found just once. The sample was cultured CD8+ T cells from PBMCs, taken from culture after CMV antigen stimulation. The genes are TRBV12-3 or TRBV12-4 and TRBJ1-1, with TRBD1 as a possible D gene (5 bases). The source is a human donor in good health (CMV status not recorded). Some clones in this sample may be carry-over from other donors' samples. CDR3 bases: TGTGCCAGCAGCCTGGGAGGGGAGAAAGCTTTCTTT. Translation gives CASSLGGEKAFF.